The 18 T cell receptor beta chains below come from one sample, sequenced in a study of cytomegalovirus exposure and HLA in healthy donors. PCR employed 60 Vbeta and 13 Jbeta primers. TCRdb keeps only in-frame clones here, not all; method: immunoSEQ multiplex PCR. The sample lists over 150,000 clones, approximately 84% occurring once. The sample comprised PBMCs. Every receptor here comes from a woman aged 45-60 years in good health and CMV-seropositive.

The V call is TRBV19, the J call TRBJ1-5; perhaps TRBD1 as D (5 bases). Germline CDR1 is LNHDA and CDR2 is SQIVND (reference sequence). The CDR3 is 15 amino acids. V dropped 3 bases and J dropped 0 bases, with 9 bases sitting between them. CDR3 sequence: CASSMDKYSNQPQHF. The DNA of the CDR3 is TGTGCCAGTAGTATGGACAAGTATAGCAATCAGCCCCAGCATTTT.

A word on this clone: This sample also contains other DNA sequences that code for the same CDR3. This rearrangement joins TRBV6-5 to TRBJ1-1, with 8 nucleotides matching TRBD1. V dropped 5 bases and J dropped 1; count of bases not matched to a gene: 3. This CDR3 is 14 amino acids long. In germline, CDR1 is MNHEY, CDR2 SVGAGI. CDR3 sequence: CASSDRGRNTEAFF. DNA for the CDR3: TGTGCCAGCAGTGACAGGGGCCGGAACACTGAAGCTTTCTTT.

The CDR3 is CASSPPSVQETQYF. The CDR3 DNA reads TGTGCCAGCTCACCACCGTCCGTACAGGAGACCCAGTACTTC. The chain is built from TRBV18 and TRBJ2-5; D not certain. Trimming cost V 0 bases and J 5 bases, with 10 bases left between them. Germline loops: CDR1 KGHSH, CDR2 LQKENI. The CDR3 runs to 14 residues.

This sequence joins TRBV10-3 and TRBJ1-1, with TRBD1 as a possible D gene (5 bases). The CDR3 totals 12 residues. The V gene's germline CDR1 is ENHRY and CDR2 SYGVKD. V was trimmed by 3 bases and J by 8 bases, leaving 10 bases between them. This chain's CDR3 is CAISEGDSEAFF. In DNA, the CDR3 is TGTGCCATCAGTGAAGGCGACAGCGAAGCTTTCTTT.

CDR3 bases: TGTGCCAGCGGAAGCGGGGGGGAGGCCAAAAACATTCAGTACTTC. Its protein is CASGSGGEAKNIQYF. The chain has TRBV5-4 and TRBJ2-4; 10 bases fit TRBD2. The junction had 5 bases not matched to a gene; V was cut back by 7 bases and J by 1 base. Germline V gives CDR1 SGHNT, CDR2 YYREEE (reference sequence). The CDR3 extends over 15 amino acids.

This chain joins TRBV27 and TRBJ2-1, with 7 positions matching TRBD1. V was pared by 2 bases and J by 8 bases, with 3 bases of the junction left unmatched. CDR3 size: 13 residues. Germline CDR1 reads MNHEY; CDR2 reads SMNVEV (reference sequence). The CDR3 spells CASSLRQGYEQFF. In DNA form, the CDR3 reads TGTGCCAGCAGTTTAAGACAGGGCTATGAGCAGTTCTTC.

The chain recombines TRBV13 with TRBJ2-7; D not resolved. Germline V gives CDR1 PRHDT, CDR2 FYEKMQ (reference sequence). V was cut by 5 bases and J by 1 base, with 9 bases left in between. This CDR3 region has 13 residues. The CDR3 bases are TGTGCCAGCAGCCTCGGTAGTTCCTACGAGCAGTACTTC. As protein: CASSLGSSYEQYF.

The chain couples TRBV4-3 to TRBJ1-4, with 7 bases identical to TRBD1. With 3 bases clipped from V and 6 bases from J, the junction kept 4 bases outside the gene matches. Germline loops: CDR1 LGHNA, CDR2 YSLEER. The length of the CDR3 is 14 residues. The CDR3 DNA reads TGCGCCAGCAGCCAGTGGCAGGGGGATGAAAAACTGTTTTTT. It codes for CASSQWQGDEKLFF.

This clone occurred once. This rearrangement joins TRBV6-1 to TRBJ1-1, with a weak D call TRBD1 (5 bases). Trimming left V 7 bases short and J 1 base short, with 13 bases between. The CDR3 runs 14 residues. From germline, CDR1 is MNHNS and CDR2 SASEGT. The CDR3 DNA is TGTGCCAGCACCATCGACAGACCGAACACTGAAGCTTTCTTT. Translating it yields CASTIDRPNTEAFF.

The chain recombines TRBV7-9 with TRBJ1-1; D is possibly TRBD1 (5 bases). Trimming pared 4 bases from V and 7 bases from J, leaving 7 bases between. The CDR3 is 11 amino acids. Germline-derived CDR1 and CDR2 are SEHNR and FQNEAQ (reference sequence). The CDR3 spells CASSYTGEAFF. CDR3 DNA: TGTGCCAGCAGCTATACAGGTGAAGCTTTCTTT.

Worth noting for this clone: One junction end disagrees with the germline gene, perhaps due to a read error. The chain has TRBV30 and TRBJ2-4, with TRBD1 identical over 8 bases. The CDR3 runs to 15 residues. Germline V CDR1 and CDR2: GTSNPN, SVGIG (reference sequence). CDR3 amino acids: CAWSPDRVAKNSQYF. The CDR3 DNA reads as TGTGCCTGGAGTCCGGACAGGGTAGCCAAAAACAGTCAGTACTTC.

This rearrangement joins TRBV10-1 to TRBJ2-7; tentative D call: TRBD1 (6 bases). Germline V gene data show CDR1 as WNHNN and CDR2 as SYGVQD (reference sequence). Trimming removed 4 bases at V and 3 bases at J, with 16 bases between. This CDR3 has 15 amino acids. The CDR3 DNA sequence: TGCGCCAGCAGTGGCCCCCCAGGGGTTGGCTACGAGCAGTACTTC. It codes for CASSGPPGVGYEQYF.

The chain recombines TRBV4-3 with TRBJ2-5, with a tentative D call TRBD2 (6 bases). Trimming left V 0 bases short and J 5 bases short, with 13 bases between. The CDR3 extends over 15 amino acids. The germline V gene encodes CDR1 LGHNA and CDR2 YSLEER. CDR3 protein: CASSQDFDAGETQYF. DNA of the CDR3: TGCGCCAGCAGCCAAGATTTCGACGCGGGGGAGACCCAGTACTTC.

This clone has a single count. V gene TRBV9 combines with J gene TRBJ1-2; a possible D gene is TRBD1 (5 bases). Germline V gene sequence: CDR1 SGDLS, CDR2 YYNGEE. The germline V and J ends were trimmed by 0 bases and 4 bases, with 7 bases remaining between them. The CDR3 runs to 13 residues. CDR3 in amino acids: CASSVGGSYGYTF. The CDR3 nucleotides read TGTGCCAGCAGCGTAGGGGGCAGCTATGGCTACACCTTC.

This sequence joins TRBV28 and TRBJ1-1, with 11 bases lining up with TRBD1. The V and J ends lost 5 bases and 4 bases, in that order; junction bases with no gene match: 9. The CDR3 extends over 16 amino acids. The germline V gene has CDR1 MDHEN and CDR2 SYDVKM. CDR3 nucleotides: TGTGCCAGCAGTCCACGGACAGGGGGCTCGTTCACTGAAGCTTTCTTT. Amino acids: CASSPRTGGSFTEAFF.

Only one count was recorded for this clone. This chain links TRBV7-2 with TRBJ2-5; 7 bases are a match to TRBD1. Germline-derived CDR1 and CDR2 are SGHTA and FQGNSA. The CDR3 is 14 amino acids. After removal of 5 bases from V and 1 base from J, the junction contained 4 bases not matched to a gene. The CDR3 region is CASSPNRGQETQYF. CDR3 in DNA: TGTGCCAGCAGCCCCAACAGGGGCCAAGAGACCCAGTACTTC.

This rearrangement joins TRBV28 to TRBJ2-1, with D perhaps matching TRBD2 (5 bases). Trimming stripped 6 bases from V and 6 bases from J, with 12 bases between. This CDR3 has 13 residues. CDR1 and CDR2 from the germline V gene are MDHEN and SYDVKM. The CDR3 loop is CASSPGFSNEQFF. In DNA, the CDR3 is TGTGCCAGCAGCCCGGGGTTTTCCAATGAGCAGTTCTTC.

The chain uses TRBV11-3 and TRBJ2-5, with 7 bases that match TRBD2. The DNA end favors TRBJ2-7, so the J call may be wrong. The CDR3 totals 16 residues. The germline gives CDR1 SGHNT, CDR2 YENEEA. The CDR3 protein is CASSSRDYRGWHEQYF. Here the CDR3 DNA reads TGTGCCAGCAGCTCCCGGGACTACCGAGGGTGGCACGAGCAGTACTTC.